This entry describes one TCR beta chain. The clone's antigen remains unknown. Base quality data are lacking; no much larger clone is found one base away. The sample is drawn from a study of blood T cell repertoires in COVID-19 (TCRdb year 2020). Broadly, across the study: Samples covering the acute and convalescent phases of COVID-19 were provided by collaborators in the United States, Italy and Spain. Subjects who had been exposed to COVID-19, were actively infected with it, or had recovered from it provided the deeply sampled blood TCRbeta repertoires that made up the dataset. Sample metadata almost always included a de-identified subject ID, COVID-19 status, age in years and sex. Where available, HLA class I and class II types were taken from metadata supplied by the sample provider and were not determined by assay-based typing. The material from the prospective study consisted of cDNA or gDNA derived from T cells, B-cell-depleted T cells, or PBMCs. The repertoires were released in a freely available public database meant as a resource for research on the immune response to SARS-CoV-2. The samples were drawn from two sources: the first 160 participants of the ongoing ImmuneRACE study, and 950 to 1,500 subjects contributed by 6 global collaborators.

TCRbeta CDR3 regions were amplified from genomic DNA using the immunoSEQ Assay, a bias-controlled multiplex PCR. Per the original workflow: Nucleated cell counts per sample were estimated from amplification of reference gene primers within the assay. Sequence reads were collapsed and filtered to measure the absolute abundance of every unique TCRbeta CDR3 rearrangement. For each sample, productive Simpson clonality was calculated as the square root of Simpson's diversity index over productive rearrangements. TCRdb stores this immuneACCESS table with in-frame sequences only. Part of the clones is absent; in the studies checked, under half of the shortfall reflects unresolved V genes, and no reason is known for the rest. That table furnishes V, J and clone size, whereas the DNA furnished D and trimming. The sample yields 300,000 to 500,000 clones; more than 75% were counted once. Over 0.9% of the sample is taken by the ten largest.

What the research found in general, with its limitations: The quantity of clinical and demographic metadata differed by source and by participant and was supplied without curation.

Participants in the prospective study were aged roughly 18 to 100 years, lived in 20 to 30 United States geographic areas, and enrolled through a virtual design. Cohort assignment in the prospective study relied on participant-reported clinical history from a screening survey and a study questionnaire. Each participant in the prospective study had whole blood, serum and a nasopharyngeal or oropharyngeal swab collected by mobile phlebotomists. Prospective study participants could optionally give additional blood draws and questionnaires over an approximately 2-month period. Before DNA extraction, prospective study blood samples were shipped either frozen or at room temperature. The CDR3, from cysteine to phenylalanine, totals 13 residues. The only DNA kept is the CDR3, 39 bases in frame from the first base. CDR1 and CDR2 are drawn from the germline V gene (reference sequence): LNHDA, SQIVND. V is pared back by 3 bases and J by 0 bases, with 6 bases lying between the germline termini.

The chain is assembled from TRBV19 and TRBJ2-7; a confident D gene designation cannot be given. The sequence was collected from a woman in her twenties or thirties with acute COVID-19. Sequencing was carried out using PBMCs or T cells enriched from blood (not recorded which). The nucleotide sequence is TGTGCCAGTAGTATTACGGGCTCCTACGAGCAGTACTTC. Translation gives CASSITGSYEQYF.